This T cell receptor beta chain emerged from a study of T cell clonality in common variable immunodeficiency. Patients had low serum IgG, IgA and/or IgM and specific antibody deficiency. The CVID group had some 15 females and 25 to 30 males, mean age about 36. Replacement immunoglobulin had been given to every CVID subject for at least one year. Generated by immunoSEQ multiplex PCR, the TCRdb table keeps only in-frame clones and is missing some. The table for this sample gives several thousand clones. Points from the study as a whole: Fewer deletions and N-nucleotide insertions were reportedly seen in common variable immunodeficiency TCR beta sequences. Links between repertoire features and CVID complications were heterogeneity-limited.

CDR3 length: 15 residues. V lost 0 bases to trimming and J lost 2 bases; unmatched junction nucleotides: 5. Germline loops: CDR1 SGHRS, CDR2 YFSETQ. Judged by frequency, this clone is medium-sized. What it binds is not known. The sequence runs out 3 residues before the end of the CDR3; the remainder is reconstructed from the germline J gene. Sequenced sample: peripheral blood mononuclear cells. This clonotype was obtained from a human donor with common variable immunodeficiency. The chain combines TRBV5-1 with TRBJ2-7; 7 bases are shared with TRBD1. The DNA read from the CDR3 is TGCGCCAGCAGCTTGGACAGGGGCGAACCCTACGAG. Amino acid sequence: CASSLDRGEPYE. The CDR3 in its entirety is CASSLDRGEPYEQYF.